A selection of T cell receptor beta chains follows, all from one sample in a study of blood T cells in healthy people across ages. TCRdb reprocessed the 5' RACE reads with MiXCR, giving one entry per CDR3 protein. The sample has 760,000 or so distinct CDR3 sequences, approximately 25% seen once; the top ten hold 8% to 10%. This same sample was also taken into another study, of T cells of mothers and their children.

Material for sequencing was blood. These receptors were taken from a boy aged 5-17 years in good health. Each CDR3 is given with its conserved first and last residue. A D gene is named only where the DNA matches it firmly. Clone size appears in some rows only: once, few, many, or a class for an expanded clone.

V	J	size	D	CDR3	DNA
TRBV29-1	TRBJ2-6	NA	NA	CSVEESGANVLTF	TGCAGCGTCGAGGAGTCTGGGGCCAACGTCCTGACTTTC
TRBV4-3	TRBJ2-7	few	NA	CASSQVGGATYEQYF	TGCGCCAGCAGCCAAGTAGGGGGGGCGACCTACGAGCAGTACTTC
TRBV4-2	TRBJ2-5	once	TRBD2	CASSQDLAGTSVGWEETQYF	TGTGCCAGCAGCCAAGATCTAGCCGGGACTAGCGTAGGATGGGAAGAGACCCAGTACTTC
TRBV29-1	TRBJ2-7	few	NA	CSVEEDRPYEQYF	TGCAGCGTTGAAGAGGACCGACCCTACGAGCAGTACTTC
TRBV20-1	TRBJ2-7	few	NA	CSALWGYEQYF	TGCAGTGCCCTCTGGGGATACGAGCAGTACTTC
TRBV4-3	TRBJ1-2	few	NA	CASSPDLMSDGYTF	TGCGCCAGCAGCCCAGACCTGATGTCGGACGGCTACACCTTC
TRBV12-3/TRBV12-4	TRBJ2-3	NA	TRBD2	CASTNIPSGSYGYTQYF	TGTGCCAGCACCAATATTCCTAGCGGGAGCTATGGGTATACGCAGTATTTT
TRBV7-3	TRBJ2-6	NA	NA	CASSLLGGGANVLTF	TGTGCCAGCAGCTTATTAGGGGGTGGGGCCAACGTCCTGACTTTC
TRBV20-1	TRBJ1-2	few	NA	CSAPGQISYGYTF	TGCAGTGCTCCGGGACAAATCTCCTATGGCTACACCTTC
TRBV11-2	TRBJ2-5	NA	TRBD1	CASSSRDSYQETQYF	TGTGCCAGCAGCTCCCGGGACAGTTACCAAGAGACCCAGTACTTC
TRBV5-1	TRBJ1-2	few	NA	CASSLTEDGYTF	TGTGCCAGCAGCTTGACAGAGGATGGCTACACCTTC
TRBV4-1	TRBJ2-1	few	NA	CASSHHYNEQFF	TGCGCCAGCAGTCATCATTACAATGAGCAGTTCTTC
TRBV20-1	TRBJ2-1	NA	NA	CSATRYNEQLF	TGCAGTGCTACTAGGTACAATGAGCAGCTCTTC
TRBV5-1	TRBJ2-7	many	NA	CASSLEGPSYEQYF	TGCGCCAGCAGCTTGGAGGGGCCCTCCTACGAGCAGTACTTC
TRBV29-1	TRBJ2-7	NA	NA	CSVVVDYEQYF	TGCAGCGTTGTAGTTGACTACGAGCAGTACTTC
TRBV4-2	TRBJ2-5	many	NA	CASSSDWQETQYF	TGTGCCAGCAGTTCCGACTGGCAAGAGACCCAGTACTTC
TRBV4-2	TRBJ2-2	few	TRBD1	CASSTTGGPGELFF	TGTGCCAGCTCGACCACAGGGGGCCCCGGGGAGCTGTTTTTT
TRBV28	TRBJ2-7	few	NA	CASGEIRDEQYF	TGTGCCAGCGGAGAGATCAGGGACGAGCAGTACTTC
TRBV24-1	TRBJ2-2	few	NA	CATSAEITGELFF	TGTGCCACCAGTGCCGAGATCACCGGGGAGCTGTTTTTT
TRBV12-1	TRBJ2-7	NA	NA	CASSSRSGGSYEQYF	TGTGCCAGCAGCTCCCGTAGCGGGGGCTCCTACGAGCAGTACTTC
TRBV11-2	TRBJ2-5	NA	TRBD2	CASSLATSSGGALETQYF	TGTGCCAGCAGCTTAGCCACTTCTAGCGGGGGGGCCCTAGAGACCCAGTACTTC
TRBV5-1	TRBJ2-5	few	TRBD1	CASTSQGMGETQYF	TGCGCCAGCACCTCACAGGGGATGGGAGAGACCCAGTACTTC
TRBV27	TRBJ1-1	few	NA	CASSPRQPNTEAFF	TGTGCCAGCAGTCCCAGACAGCCGAACACTGAAGCTTTCTTT
TRBV3-1	TRBJ2-2	NA	TRBD1	CASSQWDSTGELFF	TGTGCCAGCAGCCAATGGGACAGCACCGGGGAGCTGTTTTTT
TRBV18	TRBJ2-1	few	NA	CASSPTESSYNEQFF	TGTGCCAGCTCACCAACAGAGAGCTCCTACAATGAGCAGTTCTTC
TRBV29-1	TRBJ1-2	NA	NA	CSVDVTGSWFPETNYGYTF	TGCAGCGTTGATGTTACGGGCTCCTGGTTCCCAGAAACTAACTATGGCTACACCTTC
TRBV7-9	TRBJ2-7	NA	TRBD2	CALEGGGSSYEQYF	TGTGCCCTAGAGGGCGGGGGGAGCTCCTACGAGCAGTACTTC
TRBV7-9	TRBJ2-3	NA	NA	CASSLPGAITDTQYF	TGTGCCAGCAGCTTACCGGGGGCGATCACAGATACGCAGTATTTT
TRBV5-1	TRBJ2-1	many	NA	CASSLVQGSYNEQFF	TGCGCCAGCAGTTTGGTACAGGGTTCCTACAATGAGCAGTTCTTC
TRBV29-1	TRBJ2-1	NA	NA	CSVEDPPEQFF	TGCAGCGTTGAAGATCCTCCTGAGCAGTTCTTC
TRBV12-5	TRBJ2-7	NA	NA	CASGLVYTGTSEQYF	TGTGCTAGTGGTTTGGTATATACCGGAACCTCCGAGCAGTACTTC
TRBV4-1	TRBJ2-5	NA	NA	CASSQAPYGTETQYF	TGCGCCAGCAGCCAAGCACCCTATGGCACAGAGACCCAGTACTTC
TRBV19	TRBJ2-1	few	TRBD2	CASRVASGVRQFF	TGTGCCAGTAGGGTGGCTAGCGGCGTTAGGCAGTTCTTC
TRBV7-4	TRBJ1-2	NA	TRBD1	CASSRQGKGGVLFCYTF	TGTGCCAGCAGCAGACAGGGGAAGGGGGGGGTCCTATTTTGCTACACCTTC
TRBV10-2	TRBJ2-7	NA	TRBD2	CASSDLQTSGIQYF	TGCGCCAGCAGTGACCTCCAGACTAGCGGAATACAGTACTTC
TRBV7-6	TRBJ1-4	few	NA	CASSLRPGNEKLFF	TGTGCCAGCAGCTTAAGACCAGGGAATGAAAAACTGTTTTTT
TRBV4-2	TRBJ2-5	NA	TRBD1	CASSQGSDRGGRETQYF	TGTGCCAGCAGCCAGGGTTCCGACAGGGGAGGACGAGAGACCCAGTACTTC
TRBV29-1	TRBJ1-2	NA	TRBD1	CSVHRGDGYTF	TGCAGCGTTCACAGGGGAGATGGCTACACCTTC
TRBV20-1	TRBJ2-1	NA	TRBD2	CSANSGRSYNEQFF	TGCAGTGCTAATAGCGGGAGGAGTTACAATGAGCAGTTCTTC
TRBV6-4	TRBJ2-1	NA	TRBD2	CASSGRAGGPLNEQFF	TGTGCCAGCAGTGGGAGAGCGGGAGGGCCTTTGAATGAGCAGTTCTTC
TRBV24-1	TRBJ2-7	NA	NA	CATSPAESYEQYF	TGTGCCACCAGTCCTGCAGAATCCTACGAGCAGTACTTC
TRBV6-6	TRBJ1-5	NA	TRBD1	CASSPPTGSGKPQHF	TGTGCCAGCAGCCCACCGACAGGGTCGGGAAAGCCCCAGCATTTT
TRBV12-5	TRBJ2-5	NA	TRBD2	CASGTTSGRVETQYF	TGTGCTAGTGGTACGACTAGCGGGAGGGTGGAGACCCAGTACTTC
TRBV10-2	TRBJ2-7	few	NA	CASSGGDREQYF	TGCGCCAGCAGCGGGGGCGACCGCGAGCAGTACTTC
TRBV7-2	TRBJ2-1	few	NA	CASSFTGFNEQFF	TGTGCCAGCAGCTTTACAGGGTTCAATGAGCAGTTCTTC
TRBV6-2/TRBV6-3	TRBJ1-2	few	TRBD1	CASSYLTGNYGYTF	TGTGCCAGCAGTTACTTGACAGGGAACTATGGCTACACCTTC
TRBV9	TRBJ2-4	few	TRBD1	CASSSTDRDVDTQYF	TGTGCCAGCAGCTCCACAGACAGGGATGTGGACACTCAGTACTTC
TRBV12-3/TRBV12-4	TRBJ2-1	few	NA	CASSVRDPPGGNEQFF	TGTGCCAGCAGTGTCCGGGACCCCCCTGGGGGCAATGAGCAGTTCTTC